These 10 T cell receptor beta chains share one sample of origin, sequenced in a study of shared clonotypes between healthy human individuals. TCRdb's copy holds only in-frame clones and misses some; the assay was immunoSEQ multiplex PCR. The sample yields some 380,000 clones, about 96% seen once. Input material: memory CD8+ T cells sorted from blood. Subset meaning: CD45RO+ cells pooled with CCR7-negative TemRA cells. These receptors originate from a man aged 25-45 years in good health.

This chain joins TRBV7-9 and TRBJ2-7, with 11 nucleotides matching TRBD1. Germline V gene sequence: CDR1 SEHNR, CDR2 FQNEAQ (reference sequence). The V gene end was trimmed by 5 bases and the J gene end by 6 bases; junction bases not matched to a gene: 6. This CDR3 has 14 residues. The CDR3 DNA follows: TGTGCCAGCAGCCCGGGACAGGGGGGCTCCGAGCAGTACTTC. Translating it yields CASSPGQGGSEQYF.

The rearrangement joins TRBV7-9 to TRBJ2-7; the D gene is possibly TRBD2 (6 bases). V was cut by 5 bases and J by 4 bases, with 15 bases left in between. The CDR3 has 14 residues. Germline V gives CDR1 SEHNR, CDR2 FQNEAQ (reference sequence). CDR3 sequence reads: CASSHPDGLYEQYF. The CDR3 bases are TGTGCCAGCAGCCACCCGGACGGACTATACGAGCAGTACTTC.

As to this clone: At the DNA level, this CDR3 is encoded by other sequences in the same sample as well. This chain uses TRBV27 with TRBJ1-5; D possibly corresponds to TRBD1 (5 bases). The CDR3 is 14 amino acids. With 3 bases removed from V and 1 base from J, the gap between germline ends came to 7 bases. The germline V gene encodes CDR1 MNHEY and CDR2 SMNVEV (reference sequence). DNA of the CDR3: TGTGCCAGCAGTTTGAGGGACAGCAATCAGCCCCAGCATTTT. Its translation: CASSLRDSNQPQHF.

Comment on this clone: Distinct nucleotide sequences in the sample also encode this CDR3. V usage is TRBV7-3 and J usage is TRBJ2-7; D gene ambiguous. The CDR3 extends over 12 amino acids. CDR1 is SGHTA and CDR2 is FQGTGA in the germline V gene. V was shortened by 0 bases and J by 4 bases, with 4 bases between the two germline ends. As DNA, the CDR3 is TGTGCCAGCAGCTTAACGGGGTACGAGCAGTACTTC. It yields the protein CASSLTGYEQYF.

V and J are TRBV7-8 and TRBJ1-2; D unresolved. Germline V gene sequence: CDR1 SGHVS, CDR2 FQNEAQ. The length of the CDR3 is 12 residues. Trimming cost V 5 bases and J 3 bases, with 7 bases left between them. DNA of the CDR3: TGTGCCAGCAGCCTAGACTACTATGGCTACACCTTC. Residues: CASSLDYYGYTF.

The chain carries TRBV7-9 and TRBJ2-2; the match to TRBD1 covers 9 bases. Trimming at V came to 5 bases and at J to 6 bases, leaving 10 bases not matched to a gene. The germline V gene has CDR1 SEHNR and CDR2 FQNEAQ (reference sequence). CDR3 length: 16 amino acids. CDR3 protein: CASSEGQGITPGELFF. CDR3 nucleotides: TGTGCCAGCAGCGAGGGACAGGGAATAACACCCGGGGAGCTGTTTTTT.

The genes are TRBV20-1 and TRBJ2-1; no reliable D call. With 7 bases removed from V and 5 bases from J, the gap between germline ends came to 6 bases. This CDR3 comprises 10 residues. The germline V gene has CDR1 DFQATT and CDR2 SNEGSKA (reference sequence). CDR3 residues: CSGLNNEQFF. DNA of the CDR3: TGCAGTGGTCTTAACAATGAGCAGTTCTTC.

The chain is built from TRBV2 and TRBJ1-4; D unclear. This CDR3 is built from 12 residues. CDR1 and CDR2 (germline): SNHLY, FYNNEI. Trimming took off 3 bases at V and 7 bases at J, with 6 bases between the two ends. The CDR3 protein is CASSEWGEKLFF. In nucleotides, the CDR3 is TGTGCCAGCAGTGAGTGGGGTGAAAAACTGTTTTTT.

The chain couples TRBV30 to TRBJ2-3, with D possibly being TRBD2 (6 bases). Trimming shortened V by 0 bases and J by 0 bases, and 10 bases separated the two germline ends. The CDR3 is 15 residues long. Per the germline V gene, CDR1 is GTSNPN and CDR2 is SVGIG (reference sequence). The chain's CDR3 is CAWSVWGRSTDTQYF. CDR3 DNA sequence: TGTGCCTGGAGTGTCTGGGGGAGGAGCACAGATACGCAGTATTTT.

This clone appeared a single time. The gene calls are TRBV10-3 and TRBJ2-5; D gene ambiguous. Trimming took off 7 bases at V and 2 bases at J, with 14 bases between the two ends. The CDR3 is made up of 14 amino acids. The germline V gene has CDR1 ENHRY and CDR2 SYGVKD. CDR3 in DNA: TGTGCCATCAAGGCAGATGGTACTCAAGAGACCCAGTACTTC. It translates to CAIKADGTQETQYF.